The clone carrying this TCR beta chain was picked up many times. Its antigen is unidentified. The sample originates from a study of CD8+CD57+ T cells in acquired aplastic anemia. Patients who underwent sequencing had shown CD8+CD57+ cell expansion by flow cytometry. Among the patients, none had received any therapy at the time of blood sampling. Researchers used genomic DNA as the template to profile TCR beta VDJ and CDR3. TCRdb passed the reads through MiXCR, listing each CDR3 protein once. The table records roughly 240,000 distinct CDR3 sequences, around 45% of them present only once. Deletions cut 1 base from V and 7 bases from J, with 16 bases between. The CDR3 spans 14 residues. Per the germline V gene, CDR1 is DFQATT and CDR2 is SNEGSKA (reference sequence). Overall study results and limits: Levels of CD8+ Simpson's diversity were not significantly distinct in patients versus controls.

The specimen sequenced was sorted CD4+, CD8+, or CD8+CD57+ T cells (not recorded which) from PBMCs. This TCR came from a human donor with aplastic anemia. The J gene is TRBJ1-2, the V gene TRBV20-1; D may be TRBD1 (5 bases). CDR3 bases: TGCAGTGCTAGAGCGCAGGGAGTCGTAAGTGGCTACACCTTC. Translating it yields CSARAQGVVSGYTF.